What follows are 19 T cell receptor beta chains derived from one specimen sequenced in a study of glioma-infiltrating T cells after dendritic cell vaccination. Sequenced by immunoSEQ multiplex PCR; TCRdb stores in-frame clones only, minus some. The table shows fewer than 25,000 clones, with roughly nine tenths occurring only once. Time point specified: after dendritic cell vaccination, including at tumor progression/relapse. The sample was blood, taken after dendritic cell vaccination. The receptors derive from a human donor with glioblastoma.

The chain has TRBV4-1 and TRBJ2-5; 7 nucleotides line up with TRBD1. Germline-derived CDR1 and CDR2 are MGHRA and YSYEKL. V lost 0 bases to trimming and J lost 3 bases; unmatched junction nucleotides: 16. This CDR3 spans 19 amino acids. CDR3 DNA: TGCGCCAGCAGCCAAGATGGCCCCTCCTCGCCAGGGACAGAAGAGACCCAGTACTTC. Its translation is CASSQDGPSSPGTEETQYF.

This chain uses TRBV5-1 with TRBJ2-2; 9 positions match TRBD1. The CDR3 loop spans 14 amino acids. Germline V CDR1 and CDR2: SGHRS, YFSETQ. V trimming: 9 bases; J trimming: 1 base; junction bases outside the gene matches: 4. The DNA of the CDR3 is TGCGCCACTGGGACAGGGTTGAACACCGGGGAGCTGTTTTTT. Protein: CATGTGLNTGELFF.

V gene TRBV10-2 combines with J gene TRBJ2-3; D call uncertain. Germline V gives CDR1 WSHSY, CDR2 SAAADI. V lost 4 bases, J lost 0 bases, and 8 bases lay in between. The CDR3 is 14 amino acids. CDR3 sequence (DNA): TGCGCCAGCAGTGCGATACAGAGCACAGATACGCAGTATTTT. As protein: CASSAIQSTDTQYF.

The chain links TRBV29-1 to TRBJ1-5, with TRBD1 as a possible D gene (6 bases). CDR1 is SQVTM and CDR2 is ANQGSEA in the germline V gene. The CDR3 is 13 amino acids. Trimming shortened V by 5 bases and J by 2 bases, and 10 bases separated the two germline ends. For the CDR3, the DNA is TGCAGCGTTCAGCCAGGGGGCAATCAGCCCCAGCATTTT. Its protein is CSVQPGGNQPQHF.

The V gene is TRBV10-3, the J gene TRBJ2-7; possible D gene TRBD1, 5 bases. CDR3 length equals 12 residues. CDR1 is ENHRY, CDR2 SYGVKD, per germline. Trimming cost V 7 bases and J 3 bases, with 10 bases left between them. Here the CDR3 reads CAITGQGYEQYF. CDR3 DNA sequence: TGTGCCATCACGGGCCAGGGCTACGAGCAGTACTTC.

The rearrangement uses TRBV7-2 and TRBJ1-1; no definite D call. The V gene lost 2 bases and the J gene lost 10 bases, with 8 bases spanning the gap. CDR3 length equals 11 residues. CDR1 and CDR2 (germline): SGHTA, FQGNSA. The CDR3 sequence is CASSLRRGAFF. The CDR3 DNA reads TGTGCCAGCAGCTTAAGGCGCGGAGCTTTCTTT.

DNA for the CDR3: TGTGCCAGCAGCTCTCATCGGATGACGCCCGGGACAGGGTTAGGTGGCTACACCTTC. This gives the protein CASSSHRMTPGTGLGGYTF. The rearrangement joins TRBV11-2 to TRBJ1-2; the match to TRBD1 covers 9 bases. Trimming took 4 bases from V and 7 from J; bases not matched to a gene: 22. The length of the CDR3 is 19 residues. CDR1 is SGHAT, CDR2 FQNNGV, per germline.

This chain connects TRBV2 to TRBJ1-2; 12 bases match TRBD1. Germline CDR1 reads SNHLY; CDR2 reads FYNNEI. The length of the CDR3 is 15 residues. After removal of 4 bases from V and 4 bases from J, the junction contained 4 bases not matched to a gene. This chain's CDR3 is CASSGGQGAFYGYTF. As DNA, the CDR3 is TGTGCCAGCAGTGGGGGACAGGGGGCGTTCTATGGCTACACCTTC.

V and J are TRBV6-1 and TRBJ1-5, with TRBD1 matching 8 bases. The V gene's germline CDR1 is MNHNS and CDR2 SASEGT. J lost 4 bases, V lost 5 bases, and 1 base had no gene match. The CDR3 covers 13 residues. The CDR3 region has the DNA TGTGCCAGCAGTACAGGGGGGAATCAGCCCCAGCATTTT. It encodes CASSTGGNQPQHF.

V gene TRBV4-2 combines with J gene TRBJ2-6; D is unclear. The CDR3 spans 15 residues. CDR1 and CDR2 from the germline V gene are LGHNA and YNFKEQ. The V and J ends lost 1 base and 0 bases respectively, with 4 bases between them. The CDR3 DNA is TGTGCCAGCAGCCAAGGGAGCTCTGGGGCCAACGTCCTGACTTTC. Residues: CASSQGSSGANVLTF.

The V call is TRBV29-1, the J call TRBJ1-4; 7 bases are shared with TRBD1. From germline, CDR1 is SQVTM and CDR2 ANQGSEA. V lost 4 bases to trimming and J lost 4 bases; unmatched junction nucleotides: 9. This CDR3 is built from 15 residues. CDR3 loop: CSVGNRDSFNEKLFF. The DNA for the CDR3 is TGCAGCGTTGGGAATAGGGACAGTTTTAATGAAAAACTGTTTTTT.

The chain couples TRBV5-1 to TRBJ2-3; the match to TRBD2 covers 15 bases. V lost 0 bases, J lost 7 bases, and 6 bases stayed unmatched. This CDR3 is built from 17 residues. CDR1 SGHRS and CDR2 YFSETQ come from the germline V gene. This CDR3 reads CASSLVGTSGGMNTQYF. Here the CDR3 DNA reads TGCGCCAGCAGCTTGGTTGGGACTAGCGGGGGGATGAATACGCAGTATTTT.

The chain couples TRBV19 to TRBJ2-3, with D perhaps TRBD1 (5 bases). This CDR3 region has 14 residues. The germline V gene encodes CDR1 LNHDA and CDR2 SQIVND (reference sequence). Trimming left V 4 bases short and J 0 bases short, with 8 bases between. CDR3 coding DNA: TGTGCCAGTAGTAGAAGGGGAAGCACAGATACGCAGTATTTT. It is translated as CASSRRGSTDTQYF.

The chain links TRBV2 to TRBJ2-7; D is unclear. The V gene lost 3 bases and the J gene lost 7 bases, with 16 bases spanning the gap. CDR1 and CDR2 from the germline V gene are SNHLY and FYNNEI. This CDR3 comprises 14 residues. In DNA, the CDR3 is TGTGCCAGCAGTGAGGAGTCGAGGTCTCGGGAGCAGTACTTC. Encoded protein: CASSEESRSREQYF.

The chain recombines TRBV6-6 with TRBJ1-5; no definite D call. The CDR3 contains 16 residues. Germline loops: CDR1 MNHNY, CDR2 SVGAGI (reference sequence). V was shortened by 2 bases and J by 2 bases, with 13 bases between the two germline ends. The CDR3 loop reads CASSYGRGSGNQPQHF. The DNA of the CDR3 is TGTGCCAGCAGTTACGGGCGGGGTTCGGGCAATCAGCCCCAGCATTTT.

The chain links TRBV6-4 to TRBJ1-2; TRBD1 might be the D (5 bases). The germline gives CDR1 MRHNA, CDR2 SNTAGT. The CDR3 is 13 amino acids. V was shortened by 4 bases and J by 4 bases, with 10 bases between the two germline ends. The CDR3 loop is CASSVLGGYGYTF. CDR3 DNA sequence: TGTGCCAGCAGTGTCTTGGGGGGCTATGGCTACACCTTC.

This chain connects TRBV28 to TRBJ2-7; TRBD1 agrees at 10 bases. The CDR3 has 14 residues. Germline assignment: CDR1 MDHEN and CDR2 SYDVKM. J lost 3 bases, V lost 6 bases, and 5 bases had no gene match. CDR3 sequence: CASSLRTGGYEQYF. The DNA of the CDR3 is TGTGCCAGCAGCCTAAGGACAGGGGGCTACGAGCAGTACTTC.

V usage is TRBV7-8 and J usage is TRBJ1-2; TRBD1 aligns across 9 bases. Trimming at V came to 0 bases and at J to 5 bases, leaving 4 bases not matched to a gene. The CDR3 runs 15 residues. CDR1 and CDR2 from the germline V gene are SGHVS and FQNEAQ. The CDR3 is CASSLAIGTGYGYTF. The CDR3 DNA is TGTGCCAGCAGCTTAGCGATAGGGACAGGGTATGGCTACACCTTC.

This clone was recorded a few times. The chain joins TRBV10-3 to TRBJ1-1; D unresolved. Between the trimmed V and J ends, which lost 7 bases and 0 bases, there was a span of 9 bases. The CDR3 extends over 13 amino acids. Germline V CDR1 and CDR2: ENHRY, SYGVKD. This CDR3 is CAITPDLNTEAFF. CDR3 DNA sequence: TGTGCCATCACTCCAGATTTGAACACTGAAGCTTTCTTT.